This T cell receptor (beta chain) was identified during a study of regulatory T cells in long-lasting Graves disease (dated by TCRdb to about 2021). Describing the broader study: Persistent Graves' disease meant more than 5 years of antithyroid drug treatment with TSH receptor autoantibodies that stayed positive. TCR sequencing covered some 13 persistent and 20 newly diagnosed Graves' disease patients, 33 samples in total. Peripheral blood TCR sequencing and RNA sequencing compared persistent Graves' disease patients with newly diagnosed Graves' disease patients. Antithyroid drugs had been taken for 8.5 to 12 years on average by persistent Graves' disease patients in the clinical cohort. The study was registered as a clinical trial and conducted in China.

Library preparation employed multiplex PCR. For sequencing, an Illumina HiSeq 4000 was employed. TCR beta libraries were built with iRepertoire HTBI primers and Arm-PCR amplification of CDR3 regions. Before sequencing, the PCR products underwent gel purification. Per the source publication's procedure: Gene usage analysis of CDR3 amino acid clonotypes used the roughly 60 TRBV and 14 TRBJ segments found across samples. COPE and FqMerger were used to merge filtered high-quality paired reads into contigs. BLAST was used to align contigs to IMGT TRBV, TRBD and TRBJ reference genes, and CDR3 was defined according to IMGT. Highly expanded clones were defined as clonotypes with a frequency above 0.1%. Repertoire diversity was measured by Shannon entropy, and V-J evenness by the Gini coefficient. Clonotypes shared by more than one individual were considered public. The public reads were reprocessed in TCRdb via fastp at Q25 and MiXCR, keeping in-frame beta chains. Each entry merges the rows of one CDR3 protein and shows their most common DNA and genes. In this record, the V and J calls reflect TCRdb's handling and not the investigators' own analysis. This sample gives approximately 360,000 distinct CDR3 sequences in total; roughly 20% of them show up just once. 25% to 35% of the sample rests with the top ten.

This clonotype was observed at least ten times. Which antigen it targets is not known. No base quality values were provided; no much bigger clone lies one nucleotide off. The investigation overall reported the following: Preferential use of TRBV28, TRBJ1-2 and TRBJ2-5 was observed in persistent disease, whereas TRBV20-1 and TRBJ2-1 were favored in newly diagnosed disease. Only peripheral blood was studied, because thyroid tissue, the primary lesion, was inaccessible. Persistent patients shared more public clonotypes among themselves (more than 2,500) than newly diagnosed patients did (approximately 970). Compared with newly diagnosed patients, persistent Graves' disease patients had lower TCR Shannon entropy and fewer highly expanded clones, which suggests clonal expansion. Sequencing and analysis were limited to the TCR beta chain. The authors acknowledged the small sample size as a limitation that may reduce accuracy.

The sample's time point label, decoded: persistent/refractory GD, antithyroid drugs over 5 years with positive TRAb. For both TCR sequencing and RNA sequencing, RNA was extracted from PBMCs using TRIzol. The diagnosis of Graves' disease was made according to American Thyroid Association guidelines. Patients for the study were recruited at an endocrinology department in Xi'an, China. From each patient, approximately 9 milliliters of peripheral blood was collected into an EDTA anticoagulant tube. Ficoll Paque Plus density gradient separation was used to isolate PBMCs, and no further T cell sorting was performed. An Agilent 2100 Bioanalyzer and agarose gel were used to check RNA quality, while a NanoDrop 2000 measured RNA concentration. V was cut back by 0 bases and J by 4 bases, leaving a gap of 7 bases between them. CDR1 and CDR2, looked up from the germline V gene, are LGHNT and FRNRAP. The CDR3, from cysteine to phenylalanine, totals 14 residues. Of all the DNA, just the CDR3 is kept, 42 bases in frame from base 1.

The V gene is TRBV12-5 and the J gene is TRBJ1-5; the D gene remains uncertain. The source of this sequence is a woman aged 35 to 49 with Graves disease. Donor details come from another sample of the same person, matched by shared clones. The sequenced sample was peripheral blood mononuclear cells (PBMCs), obtained when the disease was refractory, from a patient treated with antithyroid drugs. The CDR3 has the sequence CASGLVRTNQPQHF. The DNA sequence is as follows: TGTGCTAGTGGTTTGGTAAGGACGAATCAGCCCCAGCATTTT.